What follows describes a single T cell receptor (beta chain). Its antigen is currently unknown. V was shortened by 6 bases and J by 1 base, with 18 bases between the two germline ends. The CDR3 runs 16 residues. The germline V gene has CDR1 MNHNS and CDR2 SASEGT. The library was made from cDNA and included unique molecular identifiers. TCRdb processed the PCR reads anew with MiXCR; each CDR3 protein has one entry. The sample records about 540,000 distinct CDR3 sequences, around 34% being singletons. The sample is drawn from a study of post-analysis software for immune sequencing data. General study findings and limits: Five TRBV segments, including TRBV5-6, TRBV5-1 and TRBV20-1, were more frequent in patients than controls.

Sample: blood. V and J are TRBV6-1 and TRBJ2-5; D possibly corresponds to TRBD2 (6 bases). This clonotype was sampled from a girl aged 2-17 years with multiple sclerosis. Here the CDR3 reads CASSHTLGGVQETQYF. Written as DNA, the CDR3 is TGTGCCAGCAGCCACACCTTAGGAGGGGTCCAAGAGACCCAGTACTTC.